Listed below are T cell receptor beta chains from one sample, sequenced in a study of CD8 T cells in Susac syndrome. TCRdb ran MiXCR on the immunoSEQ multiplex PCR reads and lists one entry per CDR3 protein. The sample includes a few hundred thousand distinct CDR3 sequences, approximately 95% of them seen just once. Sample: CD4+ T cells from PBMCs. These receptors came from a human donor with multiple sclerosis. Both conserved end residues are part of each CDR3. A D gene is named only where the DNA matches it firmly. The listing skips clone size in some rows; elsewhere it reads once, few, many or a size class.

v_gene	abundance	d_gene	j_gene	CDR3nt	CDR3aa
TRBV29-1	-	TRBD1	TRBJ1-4	TGCAGCGTTGAGAGGACAGGAAATGAAAAACTGTTTTTT	CSVERTGNEKLFF
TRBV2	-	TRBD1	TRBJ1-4	TGTGCCAGCAGACAGGGGTCAACTAATGAAAAACTGTTTTTT	CASRQGSTNEKLFF
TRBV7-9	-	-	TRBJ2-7	TGTGCCAGCAGCTTAGACATTACTGGGACGGTGACCTACGAGCAGTACTTC	CASSLDITGTVTYEQYF
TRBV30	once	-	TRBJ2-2	TGTGCCTGGAGTGTTGGGCTCTCGGGGGAGCTGTTTTTT	CAWSVGLSGELFF
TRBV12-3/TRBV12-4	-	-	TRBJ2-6	TGTGCCAGCAGTTTACCGGCGTGGGGGGCCAACGTCCTGACTTTC	CASSLPAWGANVLTF
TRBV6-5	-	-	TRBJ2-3	TGTGCCAGCAGTTCCGCGCCACATACGCAGTATTTT	CASSSAPHTQYF
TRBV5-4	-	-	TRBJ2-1	TGTGCCAGCAGCTATTGGGTCGGCTCCTACAATGAGCAGTTCTTC	CASSYWVGSYNEQFF
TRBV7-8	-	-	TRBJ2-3	TGTGCCAGCAGCTTAGGGCGTCCTGGGGCCGATACGCAGTATTTT	CASSLGRPGADTQYF
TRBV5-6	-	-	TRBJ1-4	TGTGCCAGCAGCACGCCACGACTAGATACTAATGAAAAACTGTTTTTT	CASSTPRLDTNEKLFF
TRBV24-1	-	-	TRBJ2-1	TGTGCCACCAGTGATTCTGTACACAATGAGCAGTTCTTC	CATSDSVHNEQFF
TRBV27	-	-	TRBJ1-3	TGTGCCAGCAGTCCCGAGGTTGCTGGAAACACCATATATTTT	CASSPEVAGNTIYF
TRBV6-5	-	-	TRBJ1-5	TGTGCCAGCAGTTACGAGGGGGGCCCCGGCCGGCCCCAGCATTTT	CASSYEGGPGRPQHF
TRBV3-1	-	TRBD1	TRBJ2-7	TGTGCCAGCAGCCAAGTCTTGACAGGGGGACACGAGCAGTACTTC	CASSQVLTGGHEQYF
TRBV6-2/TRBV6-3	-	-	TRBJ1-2	TGTGCCACAAATACCGGGACGGTCTATGGCTACACCTTC	CATNTGTVYGYTF
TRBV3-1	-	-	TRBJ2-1	TGTGCCAGCAGCCAAGAAGGGGCAGATGGCCCCTACAATGAGCAGTTCTTC	CASSQEGADGPYNEQFF
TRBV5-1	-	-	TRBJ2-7	TGCGCCAGCAGCTTGGTAGACATCGGAACGGAGCAGTACTTC	CASSLVDIGTEQYF
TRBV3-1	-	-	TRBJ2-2	TGTGCCAGCAGCCAAGGACCCGGGGAATACATCGGGGAGCTGTTTTTT	CASSQGPGEYIGELFF
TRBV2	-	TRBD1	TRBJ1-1	TGTGCCAGCCAACAGGGGTTGACTGAAGCTTTCTTT	CASQQGLTEAFF
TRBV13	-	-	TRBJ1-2	TGTGCCAGCAGCTTAGGACGGGGGGCCGTCGGCTACACCTTC	CASSLGRGAVGYTF
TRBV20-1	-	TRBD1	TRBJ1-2	TGCAGTGCTAGAGACCCAGACAGGGGGCGTACCTATGGCTACACCTTC	CSARDPDRGRTYGYTF
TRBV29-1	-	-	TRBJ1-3	TGCAGCGTTACTACAGGGTACGGAAACACCATATATTTT	CSVTTGYGNTIYF
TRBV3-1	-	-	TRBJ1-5	TGTGCCAGCAGCCAACTAGGGTCTGGGCAGCCCCAGCATTTT	CASSQLGSGQPQHF
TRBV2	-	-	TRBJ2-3	TGTGCCAGCATGCCGACTGGCGAAGCGGGGCAGTATTTT	CASMPTGEAGQYF
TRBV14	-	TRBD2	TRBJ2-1	TGTGCCAGCAGCCACCGACTAGCGGGGGCGTATGAGCAGTTCTTC	CASSHRLAGAYEQFF
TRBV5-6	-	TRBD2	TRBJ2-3	TGTGCCAGCAGCTGGCGGGGGGGAACAGATACGCAGTATTTT	CASSWRGGTDTQYF
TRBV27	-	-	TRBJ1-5	TGTGCCAGCAGTTTCCAGGGTTCCCATCAGCCCCAGCATTTT	CASSFQGSHQPQHF
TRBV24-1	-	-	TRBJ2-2	TGTGCCACCAGTGATCAGGGAACAGGGTATAACACCGGGGAGCTGTTTTTT	CATSDQGTGYNTGELFF